This TCR beta chain was retrieved from a study of CD8 T cells in ankylosing spondylitis. CDR1 is SGHVS and CDR2 is FNYEAQ in the germline V gene. The V gene lost 5 bases and the J gene lost 7 bases, with 14 bases spanning the gap. The CDR3 has 13 amino acids. About this clonotype: Its antigen is not identified.

Construction of TCR beta libraries was performed using quantitative 5'-RACE with molecular barcodes. TCRdb re-called the 5' RACE reads with MiXCR, one entry per CDR3 protein. Of some 87,000 distinct CDR3 sequences in the sample, 27% are singletons; the top ten hold around three fifths. Study findings and constraints: Earlier authors reported some of these motif variants in reactive arthritis synovial fluid and blood.

The sequencing sample was made of blood, either unsorted or a sorted T cell fraction (not recorded which). V usage is TRBV7-6 and J usage is TRBJ1-1; D perhaps matches TRBD1 (5 bases). The receptor comes from a male donor with ankylosing spondylitis or in good health (not recorded which). Here the CDR3 reads CASSPPGGFEAFF. Here the CDR3 DNA reads TGTGCCAGCAGCCCCCCCGGGGGGTTTGAAGCTTTCTTT.